This T cell receptor beta chain is drawn from a study of blood T cell repertoires in COVID-19. V lost 3 bases, J lost 7 bases, and 3 bases stayed unmatched. This CDR3 comprises 14 residues. Germline V CDR1 and CDR2: MDHEN, SYDVKM. The method was immunoSEQ multiplex PCR; TCRdb's version includes in-frame clones alone and lacks a portion of them. Among under 200,000 clones listed, around 87% were seen once. Sequencing used peripheral blood. The TCR sequence derives from an elderly woman in a cohort sampled during active or convalescent COVID-19. The chain recombines TRBV28 with TRBJ1-6; 7 bases line up with TRBD1. CDR3 nucleotides: TGTGCCAGCAGTTTCCCACAGGGGAATTCACCCCTCCACTTT. Translation gives CASSFPQGNSPLHF.